This TCR beta chain was recorded in a study of cytomegalovirus exposure and HLA in healthy donors. The CDR3 is 16 amino acids. Germline V gene sequence: CDR1 MNHEY, CDR2 SVGAGI. V lost 0 bases and J lost 0, with 12 bases in between. The study ran its PCR with 60 Vbeta and 13 Jbeta primers. Method: immunoSEQ multiplex PCR; TCRdb's copy keeps in-frame clones and lacks some. The table includes some 130,000 clones, approximately 81% detected once. Sequenced material: PBMCs. This sequence joins TRBV6-5 and TRBJ2-7, with D unclear. The TCR was taken from a male donor in good health and CMV-seronegative. The CDR3 nucleotides read TGTGCCAGCAGTTACTCGAGACATATGAGCTCCTACGAGCAGTACTTC. Amino acid sequence: CASSYSRHMSSYEQYF.